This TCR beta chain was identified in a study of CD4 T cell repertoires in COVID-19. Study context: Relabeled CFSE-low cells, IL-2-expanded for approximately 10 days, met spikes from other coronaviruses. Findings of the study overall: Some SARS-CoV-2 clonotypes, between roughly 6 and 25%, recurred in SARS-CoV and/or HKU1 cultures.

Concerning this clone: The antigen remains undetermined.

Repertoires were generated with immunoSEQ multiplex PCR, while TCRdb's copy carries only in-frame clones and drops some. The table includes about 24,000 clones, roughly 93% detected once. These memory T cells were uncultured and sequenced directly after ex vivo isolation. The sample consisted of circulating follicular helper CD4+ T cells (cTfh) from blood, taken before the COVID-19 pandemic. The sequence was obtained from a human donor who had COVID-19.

In DNA, the CDR3 is TGTGCCAGCAGGGGGGACAGGGGGCGGGATACTGAAGCTTTCTTT. Its translation: CASRGDRGRDTEAFF. The chain employs TRBV2 and TRBJ1-1; 12 bases map to TRBD1. This CDR3 comprises 15 residues. Losses at the gene ends were 6 bases for V and 5 bases for J; bases not matched to a gene: 7. The germline gives CDR1 SNHLY, CDR2 FYNNEI.